The sequence of this T cell receptor beta chain was determined in a study of blood T cell repertoires in COVID-19. CDR3 size: 13 residues. Trimming shortened V by 0 bases and J by 5 bases, and 5 bases separated the two germline ends. The germline CDR1 and CDR2 sequences are LGHDT and YNNKEL (reference sequence). Contact with a PCR-confirmed or clinician-diagnosed COVID-19 case occurred within 2 weeks of entry. The data were produced by immunoSEQ multiplex PCR, yet TCRdb's version contains in-frame clones alone and is incomplete. The data show 140,000 to 150,000 clones, with around 90% seen just once and over 4% held by the top ten.

V and J are TRBV3-1 (or the pseudogene TRBV3-2) and TRBJ1-5; no clear D. Sequenced input: PBMCs or T cells enriched from blood (not recorded which). The sequence came from a woman aged 40 to 50 who had been exposed to COVID-19. In DNA form, the CDR3 reads TGTGCCAGCAGCCAAGATGGAGATCAGCCCCAGCATTTT. It codes for CASSQDGDQPQHF.